Following are 4 T cell receptor beta chains from one sample sequenced in a study of regulatory T cells in long-lasting Graves disease (dated by TCRdb to about 2021). Reading the label with the study, this specimen's time point is: newly diagnosed GD, antithyroid drugs for less than 3 months. RNA was extracted from PBMCs in TRIzol for both TCR sequencing and RNA sequencing. Libraries were made using multiplex PCR. For sequencing, an Illumina HiSeq 4000 was employed. To build TCR beta libraries, CDR3 regions were amplified by Arm-PCR using iRepertoire HTBI primers. TCRdb reprocessing: public reads trimmed at Q25 with fastp, clones called with MiXCR, in-frame beta chains kept. Entries are consolidated by CDR3 protein sequence, retaining the most common genes and DNA. Counted in this sample were roughly 560,000 distinct CDR3 sequences; around 12% of them appeared once. The top ten hold roughly 8.9% of the sample.

This sample also belongs to another study, concerning T cells in Graves' hyperthyroidism and ophthalmopathy.

The sample in question was peripheral blood mononuclear cells (PBMCs), obtained at new diagnosis, from a patient treated with antithyroid drugs. The receptor source for this set is a woman aged 30 to 39 with Graves disease. Donor details come from another sample of the same person, matched by shared clones.

This clonotype was picked up a small number of times. The V call is TRBV18, the J call TRBJ2-6, with D possibly matching TRBD1 (7 bases). V lost 4 bases and J 2 bases, leaving 12 bases between the germline ends. The CDR3 runs 16 residues. CDR1 is KGHSH and CDR2 is LQKENI in the germline V gene. CDR3 DNA sequence: TGTGCCAGCTCACTCCAGGGGGGAGCTGGGGCCAACGTCCTGACTTTC. Translating it yields CASSLQGGAGANVLTF.

This chain links TRBV13 with TRBJ1-1, with TRBD1 identical over 8 bases. The germline CDR1 and CDR2 sequences are PRHDT and FYEKMQ (reference sequence). V shed 5 bases, J shed 3 bases, and the junction held 8 bases outside the gene matches. This CDR3 has 15 amino acids. CDR3 region: CASSRPGQGDTEAFF. Written as DNA, the CDR3 is TGTGCCAGCAGCCGGCCCGGACAGGGTGACACTGAAGCTTTCTTT. Looking up the rest from reference TRBV13 and TRBJ1-1 gives the full variable domain: AAGVIQSPRHLIKEKRETATLKCYPIPRHDTVYWYQQGPGQDPQFLISFYEKMQSDKGSIPDRFSAQQFSDYHSELNMSSLELGDSALYFCASSRPGQGDTEAFFGQGTRLTVV.

The chain is built from TRBV2 and TRBJ2-7, with 9 bases aligning to TRBD2. The CDR3 sequence is 15 residues long. Per the germline V gene, CDR1 is SNHLY and CDR2 is FYNNEI. V was pared by 7 bases and J by 5 bases, with 12 bases of the junction left unmatched. Here the CDR3 reads CASMLASGIEDEQYF. The DNA for the CDR3 is TGTGCCAGCATGCTCGCTAGCGGGATAGAAGACGAGCAGTACTTC.

The V gene is TRBV9, the J gene TRBJ2-5, with 14 bases lining up with TRBD2. The junction had 5 bases not matched to a gene; V was cut back by 5 bases and J by 5 bases. The germline gives CDR1 SGDLS, CDR2 YYNGEE. This CDR3 spans 15 amino acids. The CDR3 is CASSGTSGSFETQYF. In DNA form, the CDR3 reads TGTGCCAGCAGTGGGACTAGCGGGAGTTTCGAGACCCAGTACTTC.